This TCR beta chain derives from a study of blood T cell repertoires in COVID-19. Across the study: The United States, Italy and Spain were the sources of the acute and convalescent COVID-19 samples. From T cells, B-cell-depleted T cells, or PBMCs came the material, which was cDNA or gDNA.

The ends were cut back, 6 bases at V and 12 bases at J, with 15 bases in the middle. This CDR3 is 12 amino acids long. Source study methods: Cell counts per sample came from amplifying reference gene primers. Profiled with immunoSEQ multiplex PCR; TCRdb holds only in-frame clones, not every one. That table furnishes V, J and clone size, whereas the DNA furnished D and trimming. The profile shows approximately 69,000 clones, over 80% of them singletons. This TCR was sampled from a woman aged 55 to 70 with acute or convalescent COVID-19. Sequences were obtained from peripheral blood. The chain recombines TRBV12-3 or TRBV12-4 with TRBJ2-4; D may be TRBD2 (5 bases). Here the CDR3 DNA reads TGTGCCAGCAGGATCCCCCCCGGGGATCAGTACTTC. This gives the protein CASRIPPGDQYF.